This TCR beta chain was recorded in a study of T cell responses to AZD1222 COVID-19 vaccine. General observations from the study: Targeting of unmutated variant regions was reportedly seen in nearly half of spike-specific TCRs. Possibly, clonal diversity was underestimated; donors were largely white British and included more females. Repertoire sampling happened only post peak T cell response.

As to this clone: The antigen remains undetermined.

The data were produced by immunoSEQ multiplex PCR, yet TCRdb's version contains in-frame clones alone and is incomplete. The sample consists of roughly 80,000 clones, around 90% of them appearing once. CDR1 is MGHRA and CDR2 is YSYEKL in the germline V gene. V lost 0 bases to trimming and J lost 4 bases; unmatched junction nucleotides: 2. The CDR3 contains 15 residues. The chain employs TRBV4-1 and TRBJ2-2; 7 bases fit TRBD2. The sequence derives from an adult who received the AZD1222 COVID-19 vaccine. The sequences come from peripheral blood, collected 28 days after the second AZD1222 dose. The CDR3 DNA reads TGCGCCAGCAGCCAAGAGGCGGGAGTCACCGGGGAGCTGTTTTTT. It specifies CASSQEAGVTGELFF.